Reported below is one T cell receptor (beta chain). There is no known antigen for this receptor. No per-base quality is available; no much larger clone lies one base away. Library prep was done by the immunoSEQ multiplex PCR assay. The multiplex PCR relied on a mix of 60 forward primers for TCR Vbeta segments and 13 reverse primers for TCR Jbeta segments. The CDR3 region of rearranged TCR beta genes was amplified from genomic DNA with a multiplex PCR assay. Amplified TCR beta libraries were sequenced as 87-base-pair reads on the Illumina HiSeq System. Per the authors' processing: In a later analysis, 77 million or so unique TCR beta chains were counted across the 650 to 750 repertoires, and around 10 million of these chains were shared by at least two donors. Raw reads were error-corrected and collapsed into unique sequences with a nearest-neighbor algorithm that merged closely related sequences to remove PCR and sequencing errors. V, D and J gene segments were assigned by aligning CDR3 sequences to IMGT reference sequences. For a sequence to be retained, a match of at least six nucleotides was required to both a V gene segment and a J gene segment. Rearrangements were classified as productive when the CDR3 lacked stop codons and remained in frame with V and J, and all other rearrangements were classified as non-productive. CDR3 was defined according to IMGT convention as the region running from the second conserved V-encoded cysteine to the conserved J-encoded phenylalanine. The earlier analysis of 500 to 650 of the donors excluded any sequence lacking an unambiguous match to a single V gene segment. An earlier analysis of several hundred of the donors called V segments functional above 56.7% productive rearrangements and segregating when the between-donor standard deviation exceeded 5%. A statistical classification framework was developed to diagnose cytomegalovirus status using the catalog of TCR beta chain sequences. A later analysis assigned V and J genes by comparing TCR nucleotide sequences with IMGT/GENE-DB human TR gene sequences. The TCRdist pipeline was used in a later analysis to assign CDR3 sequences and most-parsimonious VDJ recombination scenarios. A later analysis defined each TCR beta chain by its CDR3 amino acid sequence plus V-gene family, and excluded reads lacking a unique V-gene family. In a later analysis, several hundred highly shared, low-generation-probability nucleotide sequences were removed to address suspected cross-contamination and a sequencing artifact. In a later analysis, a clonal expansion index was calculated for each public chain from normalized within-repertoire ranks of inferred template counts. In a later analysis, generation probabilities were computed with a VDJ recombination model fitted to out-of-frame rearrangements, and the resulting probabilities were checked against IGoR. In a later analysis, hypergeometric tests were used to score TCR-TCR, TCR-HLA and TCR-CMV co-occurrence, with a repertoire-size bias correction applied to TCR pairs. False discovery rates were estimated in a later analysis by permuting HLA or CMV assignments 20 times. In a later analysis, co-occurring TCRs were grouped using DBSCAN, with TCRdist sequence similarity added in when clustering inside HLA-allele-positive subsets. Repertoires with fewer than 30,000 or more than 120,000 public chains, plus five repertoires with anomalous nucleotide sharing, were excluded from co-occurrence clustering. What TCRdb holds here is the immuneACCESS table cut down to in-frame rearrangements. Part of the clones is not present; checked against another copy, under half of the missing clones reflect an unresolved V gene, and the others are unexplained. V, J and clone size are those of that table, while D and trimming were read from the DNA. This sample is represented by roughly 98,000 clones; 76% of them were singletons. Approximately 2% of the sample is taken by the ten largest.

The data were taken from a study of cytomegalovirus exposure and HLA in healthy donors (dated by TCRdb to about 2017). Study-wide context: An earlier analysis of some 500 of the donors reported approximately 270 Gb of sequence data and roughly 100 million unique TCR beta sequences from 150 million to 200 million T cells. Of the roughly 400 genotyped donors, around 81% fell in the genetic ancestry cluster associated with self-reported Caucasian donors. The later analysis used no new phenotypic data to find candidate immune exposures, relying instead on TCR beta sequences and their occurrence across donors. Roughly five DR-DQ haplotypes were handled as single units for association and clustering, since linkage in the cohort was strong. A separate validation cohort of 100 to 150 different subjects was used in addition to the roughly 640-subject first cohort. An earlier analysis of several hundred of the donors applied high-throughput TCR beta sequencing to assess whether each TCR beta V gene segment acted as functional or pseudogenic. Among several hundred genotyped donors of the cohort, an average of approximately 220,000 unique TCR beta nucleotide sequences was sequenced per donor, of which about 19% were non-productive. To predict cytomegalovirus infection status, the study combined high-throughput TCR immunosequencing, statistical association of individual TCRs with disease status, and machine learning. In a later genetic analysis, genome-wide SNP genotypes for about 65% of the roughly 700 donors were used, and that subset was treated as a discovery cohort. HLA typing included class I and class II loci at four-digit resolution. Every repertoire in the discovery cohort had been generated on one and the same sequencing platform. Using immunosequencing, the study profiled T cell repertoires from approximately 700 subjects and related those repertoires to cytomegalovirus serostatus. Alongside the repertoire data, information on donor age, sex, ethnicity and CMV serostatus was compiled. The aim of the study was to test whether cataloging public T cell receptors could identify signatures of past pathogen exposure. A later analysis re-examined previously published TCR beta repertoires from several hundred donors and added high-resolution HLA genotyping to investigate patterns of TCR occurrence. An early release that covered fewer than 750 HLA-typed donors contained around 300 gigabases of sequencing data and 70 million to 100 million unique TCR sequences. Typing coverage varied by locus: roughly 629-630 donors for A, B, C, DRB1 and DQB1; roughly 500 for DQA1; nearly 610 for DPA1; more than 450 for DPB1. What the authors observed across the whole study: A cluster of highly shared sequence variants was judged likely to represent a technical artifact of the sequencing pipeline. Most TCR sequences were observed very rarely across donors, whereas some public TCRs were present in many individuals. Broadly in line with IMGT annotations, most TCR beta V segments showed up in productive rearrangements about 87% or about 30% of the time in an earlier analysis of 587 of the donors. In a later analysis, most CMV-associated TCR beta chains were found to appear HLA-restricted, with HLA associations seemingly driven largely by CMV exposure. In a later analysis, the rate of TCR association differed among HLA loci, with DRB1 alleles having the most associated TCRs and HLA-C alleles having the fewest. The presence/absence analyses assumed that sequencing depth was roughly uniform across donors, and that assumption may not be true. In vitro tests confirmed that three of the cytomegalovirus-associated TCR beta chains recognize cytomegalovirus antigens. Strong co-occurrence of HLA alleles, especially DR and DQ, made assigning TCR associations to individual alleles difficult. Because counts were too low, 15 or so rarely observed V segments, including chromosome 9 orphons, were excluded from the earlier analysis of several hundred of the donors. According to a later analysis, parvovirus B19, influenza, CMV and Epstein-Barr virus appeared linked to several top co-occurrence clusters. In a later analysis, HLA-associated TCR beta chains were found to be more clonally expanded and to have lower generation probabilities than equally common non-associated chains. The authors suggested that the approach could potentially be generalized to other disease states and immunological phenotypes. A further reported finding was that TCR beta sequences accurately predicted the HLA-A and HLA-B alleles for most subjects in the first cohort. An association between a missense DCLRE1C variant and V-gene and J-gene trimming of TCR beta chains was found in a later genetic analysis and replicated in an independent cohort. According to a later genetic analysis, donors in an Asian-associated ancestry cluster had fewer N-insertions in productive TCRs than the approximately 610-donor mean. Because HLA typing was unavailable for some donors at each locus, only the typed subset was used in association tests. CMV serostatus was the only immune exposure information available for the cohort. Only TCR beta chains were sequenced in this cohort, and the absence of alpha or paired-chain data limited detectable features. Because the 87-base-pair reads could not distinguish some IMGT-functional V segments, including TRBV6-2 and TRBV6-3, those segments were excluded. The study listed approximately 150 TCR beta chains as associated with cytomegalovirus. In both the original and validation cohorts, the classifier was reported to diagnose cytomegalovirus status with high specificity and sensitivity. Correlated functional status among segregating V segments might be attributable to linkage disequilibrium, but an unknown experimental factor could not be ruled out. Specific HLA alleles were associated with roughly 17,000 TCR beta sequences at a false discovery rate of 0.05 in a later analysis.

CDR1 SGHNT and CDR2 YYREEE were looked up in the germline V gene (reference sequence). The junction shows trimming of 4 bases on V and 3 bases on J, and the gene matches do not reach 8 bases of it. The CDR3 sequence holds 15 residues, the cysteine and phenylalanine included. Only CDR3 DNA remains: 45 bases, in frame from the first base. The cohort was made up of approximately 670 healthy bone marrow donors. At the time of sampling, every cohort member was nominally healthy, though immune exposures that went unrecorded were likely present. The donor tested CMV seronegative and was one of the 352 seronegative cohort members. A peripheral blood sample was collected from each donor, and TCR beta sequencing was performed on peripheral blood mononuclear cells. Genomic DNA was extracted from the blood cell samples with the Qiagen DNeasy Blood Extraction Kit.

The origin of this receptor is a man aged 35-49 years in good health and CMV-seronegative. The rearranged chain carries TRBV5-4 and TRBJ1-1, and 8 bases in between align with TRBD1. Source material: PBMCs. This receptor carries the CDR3 CASSGSTGVDTEAFF. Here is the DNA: TGTGCCAGCAGCGGCTCGACAGGGGTGGACACTGAAGCTTTCTTT. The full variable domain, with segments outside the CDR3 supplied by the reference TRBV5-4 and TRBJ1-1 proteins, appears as ETGVTQSPTHLIKTRGQQVTLRCSSQSGHNTVSWYQQALGQGPQFIFQYYREEENGRGNFPPRFSGLQFPNYSSELNVNALELDDSALYLCASSGSTGVDTEAFFGQGTRLTVV.